Presented here are 3 T cell receptor beta chains from one specimen sequenced in a study of cytomegalovirus exposure and HLA in healthy donors. PCR employed 60 Vbeta and 13 Jbeta primers. Sequenced by immunoSEQ multiplex PCR; TCRdb stores in-frame clones only, minus some. Among about 100,000 clones listed, roughly 79% were seen once. Specimen: PBMCs. These TCRs come from a woman aged 35 to 49 in good health and CMV-seronegative.

The chain uses TRBV5-4 and TRBJ2-2; D possibly corresponds to TRBD2 (5 bases). Trimming stripped 2 bases from V and 4 bases from J, with 12 bases between. The CDR3 is 15 amino acids. Germline lookup yields CDR1 SGHNT and CDR2 YYREEE (reference sequence). CDR3 protein: CASSFDQRFTGELFF. The CDR3, as DNA: TGTGCCAGCAGCTTTGATCAGCGGTTCACCGGGGAGCTGTTTTTT.

The chain uses TRBV7-2 and TRBJ2-3; TRBD2 might be the D (5 bases). There are 14 residues in the CDR3. Trimming removed 4 bases from V and 1 base from J, with 9 bases in between. CDR1 and CDR2 from the germline V gene are SGHTA and FQGNSA. The DNA for the CDR3 is TGTGCCAGCAGCTCCCGGACTGGCACAGATACGCAGTATTTT. Translating it yields CASSSRTGTDTQYF.

This clone was seen a handful of times. The chain links TRBV30 to TRBJ2-1; TRBD1 agrees at 8 bases. Germline V gene data show CDR1 as GTSNPN and CDR2 as SVGIG (reference sequence). The CDR3 runs 12 residues. The V and J ends lost 7 bases and 3 bases, in that order; junction bases with no gene match: 2. CDR3 sequence reads: CALTGDYNEQFF. For the CDR3, the DNA is TGTGCCTTGACAGGGGACTACAATGAGCAGTTCTTC.